This TCR beta chain stems from a study of technical replicates of blood from several donors (dated by TCRdb to 2016 to 2017). Receptor amplification or capture employed the immunoSEQ multiplex PCR assay. This immuneACCESS table, as held by TCRdb, lists in-frame sequences with V and J called but not all clones. Of the missing ones, under half trace to an unresolved V gene in checked studies; the others have no known cause. Counted in this sample were approximately 77,000 clones; 85% to 95% of them appeared once. Of the sample, about 0.4% is held by the ten largest clones. This clone appeared a few times. What this receptor recognizes is not known. Qualities for individual bases were not recorded, and no much larger clone is one base off. The CDR3 contains 12 residues, cysteine and phenylalanine counted. Kept here is only the CDR3 DNA, which spans 36 bases and is read in frame from base 1. V loses 8 bases, J loses 1 base, and the germline ends lie 8 bases apart. Sequences MDHEN (CDR1) and SYDVKM (CDR2) are obtained from the germline V gene.

Sequenced material: T cells isolated from PBMCs. The source is a human donor in good health. The sequence is built from TRBV28 and TRBJ1-1; no D gene call is confident. The nucleotide sequence is TGTGCCAGCTCCGACAAGAACACTGAAGCTTTCTTT. The encoded protein is CASSDKNTEAFF.